This T cell receptor (beta chain) was documented in a study of cytomegalovirus exposure and HLA in healthy donors. General study results and limits: Most subjects' HLA-A and HLA-B alleles were reportedly predicted from TCR beta sequences. It was only CMV serostatus that was available as immune exposure information.

Use of 60 Vbeta and 13 Jbeta primers characterized the PCR. Only in-frame clones appear in the TCRdb table, and some are missing; sequencing was by immunoSEQ multiplex PCR. The table includes about 210,000 clones, over 60% detected once. The table lists this clone with a count of one. Antigen: not known. What was sequenced was PBMCs. The receptor was derived from a male donor in good health and CMV-seronegative.

The CDR3 coding sequence is TGTGCCAGCAGCCCCCCAGATCAGCCCCAGCATTTT. It encodes CASSPPDQPQHF. The chain couples TRBV7-9 to TRBJ1-5; D remains unclear. V lost 5 bases to trimming and J lost 5 bases, with 7 bases between them. CDR1 and CDR2 (germline): SEHNR, FQNEAQ (reference sequence). The CDR3 totals 12 residues.